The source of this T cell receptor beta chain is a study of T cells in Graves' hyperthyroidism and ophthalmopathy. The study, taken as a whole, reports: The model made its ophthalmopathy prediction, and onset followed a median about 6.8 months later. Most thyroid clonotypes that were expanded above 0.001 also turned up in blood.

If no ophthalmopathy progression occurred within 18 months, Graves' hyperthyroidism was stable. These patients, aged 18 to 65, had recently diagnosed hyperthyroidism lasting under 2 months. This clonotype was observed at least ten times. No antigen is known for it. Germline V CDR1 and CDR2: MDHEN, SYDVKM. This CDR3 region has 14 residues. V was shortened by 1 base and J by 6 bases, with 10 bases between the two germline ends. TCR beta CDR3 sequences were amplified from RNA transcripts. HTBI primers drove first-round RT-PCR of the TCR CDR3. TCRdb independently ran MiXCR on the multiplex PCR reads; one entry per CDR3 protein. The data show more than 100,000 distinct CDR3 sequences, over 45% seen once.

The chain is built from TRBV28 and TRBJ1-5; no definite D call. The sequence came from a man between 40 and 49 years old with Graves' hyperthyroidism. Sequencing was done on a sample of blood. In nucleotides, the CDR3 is TGTGCCAGCAGTTTATCAAGGAACGTTCAGCCCCAGCATTTT. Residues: CASSLSRNVQPQHF.